The present T cell receptor beta chain was sequenced within a study of spatial heterogeneity in lung cancer. Study-level information: A unique TCR and UMI combination showed up more than ten times in raw reads, on average.

In TCRdb, the 5' RACE reads were re-called with MiXCR into one record per CDR3 protein. Of 1,400 to 1,500 distinct CDR3 sequences detected, 20% to 30% appear once; the ten largest clones hold approximately 9.3%. Within the sample, this clonotype is large. Its cognate antigen is unknown. Specified time point: sample taken at primary tumor resection. Untreated early-stage non-small cell lung cancer patients, roughly 72 in total, were the donors. Without sorting, whole RNA was sequenced from tumor, nontumor lung or frozen PBMC. Study-wide findings and caveats: In tumor T cells, estimated coverage reached roughly 6.8% for alpha chains and approximately 12% for beta chains. Higher tumor mutation counts went along with higher counts of expanded intratumoral alpha and beta TCRs.

The CDR3 sequence is 14 residues long. The germline V and J ends were trimmed by 5 bases and 2 bases, with 15 bases remaining between them. Germline lookup yields CDR1 SQVTM and CDR2 ANQGSEA. This sample comprised lung tumor tissue, obtained at surgery. This chain connects TRBV29-1 to TRBJ2-5; D might be TRBD1 (7 bases). The receptor was isolated from a female donor with early-stage non-small cell lung cancer. DNA of the CDR3: TGCAGCGTTCGGAGGGGGCAGTCGCAAGAGACCCAGTACTTC. Translation gives CSVRRGQSQETQYF.